This T cell receptor (beta chain) was found in a study of cytotoxic CD8 clonotypes in ibrutinib-treated CLL. General study points: Ibrutinib response saw clonality rise, and progression saw it return toward baseline. There were differences in sampling times between sustained-remission and progressing patients.

To note about this clone: The antigen remains undetermined.

Genomic DNA for TCR beta libraries, around 2.1 micrograms, came from cryopreserved PBMCs. With sequencing, the targeted depth ranged from 1 in 200,000 to 1 in 1 million T cells. Sequenced by immunoSEQ multiplex PCR; TCRdb stores in-frame clones only, minus some. The sample includes 130,000 to 150,000 clones, roughly three quarters of them seen just once. Germline V lookup: CDR1 SGHAT, CDR2 FQNNGV. The CDR3 contains 14 residues. V lost 1 base to trimming and J lost 0 bases, with 6 bases between them. The chain combines TRBV11-2 with TRBJ1-1, with D hard to call. Here the sequenced sample was PBMCs, taken after 12 months of ibrutinib treatment. This receptor was obtained from a human donor with chronic lymphocytic leukemia. CDR3 DNA sequence: TGTGCCAGCAGCTTAGTAGCCATGAACACTGAAGCTTTCTTT. Its protein is CASSLVAMNTEAFF.